This T cell receptor (beta chain) was observed in a study of T cell repertoires in cytomegalovirus infection. CDR3 length: 14 residues. Trimming cost V 3 bases and J 0 bases; bases outside gene matches: 1. Germline V gene data show CDR1 as MNHEY and CDR2 as SMNVEV (reference sequence). TCRdb reanalysed the reads using MiXCR and keeps one entry per CDR3 protein. The data show a few hundred thousand distinct CDR3 sequences, under 20% seen once. This clonotype was observed a handful of times. This clonotype originated in a human donor in good health (CMV status not recorded). Some clones in this sample may be carry-over from other donors' samples. Sequenced: PBMCs. The V gene is TRBV27, the J gene TRBJ1-2, with 7 bases that match TRBD1. For the CDR3, the DNA is TGTGCCAGCAGTTTTACAGGGGCTAACTATGGCTACACCTTC. Its protein is CASSFTGANYGYTF.